This TCR beta chain is drawn from a study of Ad26.COV2.S vaccination and SARS-CoV-2 variants. At the level of the study: Donor was in the COV1001 Ad26.COV2.S trial arm. Once or twice, 56 days apart, Ad26.COV2.S was delivered intramuscularly.

Here immunoSEQ multiplex PCR was the method, and the copy in TCRdb shows in-frame clones only, minus some. The sample includes around 310,000 clones, roughly nine tenths seen only once; the top ten take over 5%. Treatment in this sample: around 19 received Ad26.COV2.S at low or high dose, single or two shots; a few received placebo; per-sample allocation not given. Following the first vaccine or placebo injection, samples were taken on day 63. The shot given was an Ad26 vector that makes Wuhan-strain SARS-CoV-2 spike. The table lists this clone with many counts. Its antigen is unidentified. Germline V gene data show CDR1 as SNHLY and CDR2 as FYNNEI. V shed 4 bases, J shed 4 bases, and the junction held 12 bases outside the gene matches. The length of the CDR3 is 17 residues. Findings of the study overall: Across vaccine and placebo recipients, the breadth of non-spike TCRs was similar.

Sample: peripheral blood, taken in a trial of Ad26.COV2.S vaccine versus placebo. The genes are TRBV2 and TRBJ2-7; TRBD2 aligns across 11 bases. The clonotype originates from a person between 18 and 65 years old who received the Ad26.COV2.S COVID-19 vaccine or a placebo. CDR3 amino acids: CASSGLAGGYLLYEQYV. CDR3 nucleotides: TGTGCCAGCAGTGGTTTAGCGGGAGGGTACTTACTGTACGAGCAGTACGTC.